The 17 T cell receptor beta chains listed next were all sequenced from one sample in a study of blood T cell repertoires in COVID-19. Method: immunoSEQ multiplex PCR; TCRdb's copy keeps in-frame clones and lacks some. The data show about 270,000 clones, about 87% seen once. The sample taken for sequencing was PBMCs or T cells enriched from blood (not recorded which). These receptors all come from a woman in her thirties or forties with acute COVID-19.

The chain has TRBV30 and TRBJ1-5; perhaps TRBD1 as D (6 bases). V was cut by 1 base and J by 0 bases, with 19 bases left in between. Germline CDR1 and CDR2: GTSNPN and SVGIG (reference sequence). The CDR3 runs 18 residues. CDR3 region: CAWSADQEGGFSNQPQHF. For the CDR3, the DNA is TGTGCCTGGAGTGCCGATCAGGAGGGGGGGTTTAGCAATCAGCCCCAGCATTTT.

The gene calls are TRBV5-4 and TRBJ1-2; 7 bases are a match to TRBD1. Trimming took 1 base from V and 6 from J; bases not matched to a gene: 12. Germline lookup yields CDR1 SGHNT and CDR2 YYREEE (reference sequence). This CDR3 spans 16 amino acids. This CDR3 reads CASSLWFGRGNDGYTF. The CDR3, as DNA: TGTGCCAGCAGCTTGTGGTTCGGCAGGGGGAATGATGGCTACACCTTC.

This clone was seen many times. The rearrangement uses TRBV7-2 and TRBJ2-1; D call uncertain. The CDR3 extends over 13 amino acids. CDR1 and CDR2 (germline): SGHTA, FQGNSA. V lost 2 bases to trimming and J lost 3 bases, with 5 bases between them. The CDR3 coding sequence is TGTGCCAGCAGCTTAATAATCTACAATGAGCAGTTCTTC. This encodes CASSLIIYNEQFF.

The gene calls are TRBV6-4 and TRBJ2-1; 10 positions match TRBD2. The CDR3 length is 13 residues. J gave up 8 bases and V 5 bases, and 3 bases lay outside the gene matches. Looked up from germline, CDR1 is MRHNA and CDR2 is SNTAGT. CDR3 coding DNA: TGTGCCAGCAGTTCCGGACTAGCGGATGAGCAGTTCTTC. Its translation is CASSSGLADEQFF.

The V call is TRBV6-2 or TRBV6-3, the J call TRBJ2-3; 10 nucleotides align to TRBD2. The CDR3 is 14 residues long. In germline, CDR1 is MNHEY, CDR2 SVGEGT. After removal of 3 bases from V and 4 bases from J, the junction contained 1 base not matched to a gene. CDR3: CASSYGTSADTQYF. The CDR3 nucleotides read TGTGCCAGCAGTTATGGGACTAGCGCAGATACGCAGTATTTT.

The chain has TRBV5-1 and TRBJ1-2; possible D gene TRBD1, 5 bases. Germline V CDR1 and CDR2: SGHRS, YFSETQ. The CDR3 spans 14 residues. Trimming removed 4 bases at V and 2 bases at J, with 12 bases between. The DNA of the CDR3 is TGCGCCAGCAGCCCCCTGACAGAAAACTATGGCTACACCTTC. Its translation: CASSPLTENYGYTF.

This clone was observed a few times. The chain has TRBV29-1 and TRBJ2-7; 10 bases fit TRBD1. Germline values: CDR1 SQVTM, CDR2 ANQGSEA. The CDR3 is made up of 16 amino acids. The V and J ends lost 6 bases and 2 bases, in that order; junction bases with no gene match: 13. The CDR3: CSVMRPGQGRPYEQYF. The CDR3 DNA sequence: TGCAGCGTGATGCGACCGGGACAGGGGCGTCCCTACGAGCAGTACTTC.

The chain is built from TRBV28 and TRBJ1-1; D may be TRBD1 (5 bases). This CDR3 is 15 amino acids long. In germline, CDR1 is MDHEN, CDR2 SYDVKM. V was clipped by 6 bases and J by 0 bases, with 14 bases between them. CDR3 in DNA: TGTGCCAGCAGCACCCCGACAGAGATGAACACTGAAGCTTTCTTT. Encoded protein: CASSTPTEMNTEAFF.

The V and J genes are TRBV28 and TRBJ1-2; D is perhaps TRBD1 (5 bases). With 5 bases removed from V and 2 bases from J, the gap between germline ends came to 15 bases. Germline V lookup: CDR1 MDHEN, CDR2 SYDVKM. The CDR3 contains 15 residues. The DNA of the CDR3 is TGTGCCAGCAGTGTTGCGACGTCAGGGAACTATGGCTACACCTTC. The encoded protein is CASSVATSGNYGYTF.

The chain links TRBV6-6 to TRBJ1-2; a weak D match, TRBD1 (6 bases). With 10 bases removed from V and 8 bases from J, the gap between germline ends came to 14 bases. CDR1 and CDR2 (germline): MNHNY, SVGAGI (reference sequence). The CDR3 is 11 amino acids. The CDR3 here is CATGDNGGYTF. The CDR3 bases are TGTGCCACAGGGGATAATGGAGGCTACACCTTC.

CDR3 bases: TGTGCCAGCAGCCAAGTTGCTAGCGGGAGGCGAGGTGAGCAGTTCTTC. Translating it yields CASSQVASGRRGEQFF. The chain carries TRBV3-1 (or the pseudogene TRBV3-2) and TRBJ2-1, with TRBD2 matching 11 bases. This CDR3 contains 16 residues. The V gene's germline CDR1 is LGHDT and CDR2 YNNKEL (reference sequence). V gave up 1 base and J gave up 9 bases; unmatched junction bases: 8.

The chain has TRBV5-4 and TRBJ2-3, with TRBD1 identical over 9 bases. This CDR3 has 17 amino acids. Trimming cost V 4 bases and J 3 bases; bases outside gene matches: 12. Germline V CDR1 and CDR2: SGHNT, YYREEE (reference sequence). The DNA of the CDR3 is TGTGCCAGCAGCCCTCAACCGGGACAGGGTTTTACAGATACGCAGTATTTT. Amino acids: CASSPQPGQGFTDTQYF.

The J gene is TRBJ2-1, the V gene TRBV5-5, with 14 bases identical to TRBD2. V lost 0 bases and J lost 7; bases outside the gene matches: 6. The CDR3 runs to 17 residues. CDR1 SGHKS and CDR2 YYEKEE come from the germline V gene (reference sequence). The DNA for the CDR3 is TGTGCCAGCAGCTTGGCGGGGACTAGCGGGGGAGGGAATGAGCAGTTCTTC. This sequence encodes CASSLAGTSGGGNEQFF.

The chain employs TRBV9 and TRBJ2-3, with 10 nucleotides matching TRBD2. This CDR3 has 17 residues. The junction had 7 bases not matched to a gene; V was cut back by 0 bases and J by 3 bases. From germline, CDR1 is SGDLS and CDR2 YYNGEE. Written as DNA, the CDR3 is TGTGCCAGCAGCGTAGAGTCAGCGGGAGGGAGTACAGATACGCAGTATTTT. Residues: CASSVESAGGSTDTQYF. Full variable domain (remainder filled in from reference TRBV9 and TRBJ2-3): DSGVTQTPKHLITATGQRVTLRCSPRSGDLSVYWYQQSLDQGLQFLIQYYNGEERAKGNILERFSAQQFPDLHSELNLSSLELGDSALYFCASSVESAGGSTDTQYFGPGTRLTVL.

V gene TRBV24-1 combines with J gene TRBJ2-1; 15 bases match TRBD2. Germline V lookup: CDR1 KGHDR, CDR2 SFDVKD. The CDR3 loop spans 13 amino acids. V was pared by 4 bases and J by 14 bases, with 2 bases of the junction left unmatched. The DNA of the CDR3 is TGTGCCACCAGTGACGGACTAGCGGGAGGGGAGTTCTTC. Amino acid sequence: CATSDGLAGGEFF.

This clone was recorded once. The V call is TRBV5-1, the J call TRBJ2-7, with 8 bases matching TRBD2. Germline CDR1 and CDR2: SGHRS and YFSETQ. The V gene end was trimmed by 5 bases and the J gene end by 3 bases; junction bases not matched to a gene: 7. The length of the CDR3 is 14 residues. As DNA, the CDR3 is TGCGCCAGCAGTTCGACTAGCGCGAGCTACGAGCAGTACTTC. As protein: CASSSTSASYEQYF.

The V and J genes are TRBV5-1 and TRBJ2-1; TRBD2 agrees at 7 bases. The CDR3 consists of 15 residues. Germline CDR1 reads SGHRS; CDR2 reads YFSETQ. With V trimmed by 0 bases and J by 10 bases, 10 bases remained unmatched. CDR3 amino acids: CASSLDASGVGEQFF. CDR3 bases: TGCGCCAGCAGCTTGGATGCCAGCGGGGTTGGAGAGCAGTTCTTC.